This is a list of T cell receptor beta chains from one sample in a study of blood T cells in healthy people across ages. TCRdb analysed the 5' RACE reads with MiXCR anew, one entry per CDR3 protein. The sample consists of around 1.5 million distinct CDR3 sequences, almost 60% of them appearing once. Sample: blood. These TCRs come from a man aged 18 to 35 in good health. The CDR3 runs from the conserved cysteine through the conserved F or W.

TRBV20-1 CSAIPGLGGEQYF
TRBV6-5 CASSPRPDSYEQYF
TRBV2 CASRSSAFRYGYTF
TRBV30 CAWSQGGIDSPLHF
TRBV11-2 CASSLDPGREQFF
TRBV12-3/TRBV12-4 CASRKRPDTTEKLFF
TRBV20-1 CSAQNGDQSSYNEQYF
TRBV21-1 CASSWTGGPYEQYF
TRBV5-6 CASSCVGAGANVLTF
TRBV14 CASSPRWGLTYEQYF
TRBV20-1 CSAEASGRGTQYF
TRBV30 CAWSFGSEQYF
TRBV4-1 CASREMGEKLFF
TRBV3-1 CASSQVQGGEQYF
TRBV27 CASSNYGHGHTF
TRBV25-1 CASSDTGYDEQFF
TRBV28 CASNPKEGEGYTEAFF
TRBV12-3/TRBV12-4 CASSFFGGAGNTEASF
TRBV30 CAWSEFRPSYEQYF
TRBV6-1 CASSEGRGATEAFF
TRBV29-1 CSVTGRYYYEQYF
TRBV6-5 CASSPGRADTETQYF
TRBV5-5 CASSSHPGQGTSEAFF
TRBV20-1 CSADATGTSGSGDEQFF
TRBV7-2 CASSVTVGSYEQYF
TRBV27 CASSLAGRRSPLHF
TRBV3-1 CASSQIAGGNSDTQYF
TRBV5-1 CASSFPPIRGMGETQYF
TRBV5-6 CASSLQGRHQPQHF
TRBV7-9 CASSTGTVTEAFF
TRBV20-1 CSARARQDGELFF
TRBV5-1 CASSQDRGYTDTQYF
TRBV20-1 CSAGDRGDLYNEQFF
TRBV27 CASSLQGFPYEQYF
TRBV4-2 CASSQFLTGRSGNTIYF
TRBV5-1 CASSFDPGLAGRYSYEQYF
TRBV12-3/TRBV12-4 CASSSQGNNSPLHF
TRBV4-3 CASSLLVGDEQFF
TRBV7-2 CASSPTPQAEYLNYGYTF
TRBV18 CASSPSERSYGYTF
TRBV20-1 CSALETYNSPLHF
TRBV15 CATSEGQGWSNEQFF
TRBV15 CATSITGTGIHEQFF
TRBV27 CASSPTKITGEAFF
TRBV4-3 CASSQGPTARPNEQFF
TRBV11-2 CASSLAPGLSTNEKLFF
TRBV20-1 CGGRTASEAFF
TRBV4-1 CASSQGVSLGHEQFF
TRBV5-1 CASSKGLAGAVEQFF
TRBV5-1 CASSLGGTRNNEQFF
TRBV29-1 CSVEDLNNYGYTF